The 18 T cell receptor beta chains listed next were all sequenced from one sample in a study of shared clonotypes between healthy human individuals (dated by TCRdb to about 2020). Libraries were constructed by the immunoSEQ multiplex PCR assay. The source is immuneACCESS, and TCRdb retained only in-frame sequences with V and J called. Part of the clones is not carried over; for the studies checked, unresolved V genes explain less than half of this, and the remainder is unexplained. Counted in this sample were about 640,000 clones; roughly 78% of them appeared once. Approximately 1.8% of the sample belongs to the ten largest clones. The sample comprised memory CD4+ T cells sorted from blood. The cell subset or site label on this specimen signifies: CD45RA-negative fraction. These receptors were obtained from a woman aged 25 to 39 in good health.

The rearrangement links TRBV7-9 to TRBJ2-7; TRBD1 agrees at 8 bases. The CDR3 extends over 13 amino acids. Germline CDR1 and CDR2: SEHNR and FQNEAQ (reference sequence). Germline trimming cut 5 bases from V and 5 bases from J; bases unmatched to any gene: 5. The CDR3 region has the DNA TGTGCCAGCAGCGAACGGACAGGGAACGAGCAGTACTTC. It specifies CASSERTGNEQYF.

This clone was counted only a few times. The chain has TRBV9 and TRBJ2-2; the match to TRBD2 covers 8 bases. CDR1 SGDLS and CDR2 YYNGEE come from the germline V gene. This CDR3 region has 18 residues. V was pared by 0 bases and J by 3 bases, with 10 bases of the junction left unmatched. In DNA, the CDR3 is TGTGCCAGCAGCGTAGCACTGGGGACTAGTACGGACACCGGGGAGCTGTTTTTT. Its translation: CASSVALGTSTDTGELFF.

CDR3 sequence (DNA): TGTGCCAGCAGTTTTCGCAGGGTGGGGACAGATACGCAGTATTTT. This translates into CASSFRRVGTDTQYF. The chain joins TRBV5-4 to TRBJ2-3; TRBD1 might be the D (5 bases). Trimming removed 5 bases at V and 3 bases at J, with 16 bases between. The CDR3 spans 15 residues. Germline assignment: CDR1 SGHNT and CDR2 YYREEE (reference sequence).

This clone was seen only once. This sequence joins TRBV15 and TRBJ2-7, with a possible D match to TRBD2 (6 bases). Trimming left V 5 bases short and J 0 bases short, with 17 bases between. Germline-derived CDR1 and CDR2 are LNHNV and YYDKDF (reference sequence). CDR3 size: 16 residues. CDR3 nucleotides: TGTGCCACCAGCCAAAGAGGAGGGTTTAGCTCCTACGAGCAGTACTTC. Its protein is CATSQRGGFSSYEQYF.

The V call is TRBV7-2, the J call TRBJ2-7, with 7 bases lining up with TRBD1. From germline, CDR1 is SGHTA and CDR2 FQGNSA. This CDR3 region has 14 residues. Trimming took 7 bases from V and 4 from J; bases not matched to a gene: 10. CDR3 DNA sequence: TGTGCCAGCACCATAGGCTACAGGGGTTACGAGCAGTACTTC. Translating gives CASTIGYRGYEQYF.

This clone has only a few counts. The V and J genes are TRBV5-1 and TRBJ1-5; no clear D gene. The V end was cut by 5 bases, the J end by 0 bases, with 6 bases between. The CDR3 has 13 amino acids. CDR1 and CDR2 from the germline V gene are SGHRS and YFSETQ. CDR3 protein: CASSRDSNQPQHF. The CDR3 DNA is TGCGCCAGCAGTAGGGATAGCAATCAGCCCCAGCATTTT.

This clone was seen a single time. The chain combines TRBV9 with TRBJ1-3; no clear D gene. From germline, CDR1 is SGDLS and CDR2 YYNGEE. The CDR3 sequence is 16 residues long. V lost 0 bases to trimming and J lost 0 bases, with 10 bases between them. The chain's CDR3 is CASSVGSRFSGNTIYF. CDR3 nucleotides: TGTGCCAGCAGCGTAGGCTCTCGCTTCTCTGGAAACACCATATATTTT.

The table lists this clone with a count of one. V gene TRBV4-1 combines with J gene TRBJ1-3; TRBD1 might be the D (6 bases). Germline loops: CDR1 MGHRA, CDR2 YSYEKL. V was trimmed by 3 bases and J by 0 bases, leaving 18 bases between them. This CDR3 contains 18 residues. The chain's CDR3 is CASSQGLGGSISGNTIYF. The DNA for the CDR3 is TGCGCCAGCAGCCAGGGCTTAGGGGGTTCGATCTCTGGAAACACCATATATTTT.

The chain carries TRBV15 and TRBJ2-7; TRBD2 matches 13 bases. Germline CDR1 and CDR2: LNHNV and YYDKDF (reference sequence). Losses at the gene ends were 4 bases for V and 2 bases for J; bases not matched to a gene: 8. The CDR3 consists of 17 residues. For the CDR3, the DNA is TGTGCCACCAGCACTCAAGGACTAGCGGGAGTCACCTACGAGCAGTACTTC. This translates into CATSTQGLAGVTYEQYF.

The chain has TRBV9 and TRBJ2-1; weak D call: TRBD2 (5 bases). Germline V CDR1 and CDR2: SGDLS, YYNGEE. Trimming took 3 bases from V and 0 from J, leaving 16 bases between them. This CDR3 is built from 17 residues. The DNA of the CDR3 is TGTGCCAGCAGCGGAGAGAATACTAGGAGCTCCTACAATGAGCAGTTCTTC. It codes for CASSGENTRSSYNEQFF.

This clone was seen more than once but under ten times. This CDR3 is CASSHDRGLNEQYF. The CDR3 coding sequence is TGTGCCAGCAGCCACGACAGGGGGCTCAACGAGCAGTACTTC. J is TRBJ2-7 and V is TRBV14; 10 positions agree with TRBD1. This CDR3 comprises 14 residues. Trimming at V came to 3 bases and at J to 5 bases, leaving 4 bases not matched to a gene. The V gene's germline CDR1 is SGHDN and CDR2 FVKESK.

To note about this clone: At one boundary the junction diverges from the germline segment, which might be a read error. V gene TRBV7-7 combines with J gene TRBJ2-4; no reliable D call. Germline V gene data show CDR1 as SSHAT and CDR2 as FNYEAQ (reference sequence). The CDR3 has 12 residues. CDR3 protein: CASSPPDRYRHF. In DNA form, the CDR3 reads TGTGCCAGCAGCCCCCCTGACCGGTATCGGCACTTC.

The CDR3 bases are TGTGCCAGCAGTGACAGGGACACCGAAGAGACCCAGTACTTC. It encodes CASSDRDTEETQYF. This chain links TRBV25-1 with TRBJ2-5; maybe TRBD1 (6 bases). From germline, CDR1 is MGHDK and CDR2 SYGVNS. Between the trimmed V and J ends, which lost 3 bases and 3 bases, there was a span of 11 bases. This CDR3 spans 14 amino acids.

The chain links TRBV21-1 to TRBJ2-6. TRBV21-1 is termed a pseudogene. The CDR3 spans 18 residues. The CDR3 DNA reads as TGTGCCAGCAGATTCGACATACTACAACAAAGTCGGGCCAACGTCCTGACTTTC. This translates into CASRFDILQQSRANVLTF.

This clone came up many times. V is TRBV7-9 and J is TRBJ1-2, with 7 positions matching TRBD1. CDR1 and CDR2 (germline): SEHNR, FQNEAQ (reference sequence). This CDR3 region has 18 residues. Unmatched junction bases numbered 18, after V lost 2 bases and J lost 6 bases. CDR3 nucleotides: TGTGCCAGCAGCTTATTCCGTAGACGGACAGGAGTATTAGATGGCTACACCTTC. This gives the protein CASSLFRRRTGVLDGYTF.

The rearrangement uses TRBV30 and TRBJ2-1; possibly TRBD2 for D (6 bases). This CDR3 has 13 residues. The V gene lost 3 bases and the J gene lost 5 bases, with 11 bases spanning the gap. The germline gives CDR1 GTSNPN, CDR2 SVGIG (reference sequence). The CDR3 coding sequence is TGTGCCTGGAGGGGAGGCAAGGACAATGAGCAGTTCTTC. The encoded protein is CAWRGGKDNEQFF.

The chain combines TRBV11-2 with TRBJ2-1; no clear D gene. This CDR3 comprises 12 residues. The V and J ends lost 5 bases and 2 bases respectively, with 4 bases between them. Germline CDR1 is SGHAT and CDR2 is FQNNGV. The CDR3 loop reads CASSIPYNEQFF. The CDR3, as DNA: TGTGCCAGCAGCATTCCCTACAATGAGCAGTTCTTC.

This clone was counted a few times. This chain uses TRBV5-1 with TRBJ1-1, with 7 bases lining up with TRBD1. Germline CDR1 is SGHRS and CDR2 is YFSETQ. V shed 1 base, J shed 1 base, and the junction held 4 bases outside the gene matches. The length of the CDR3 is 15 residues. The chain's CDR3 is CASSLRQGRNTEAFF. The CDR3 region has the DNA TGCGCCAGCAGCTTGAGACAGGGTAGGAACACTGAAGCTTTCTTT.